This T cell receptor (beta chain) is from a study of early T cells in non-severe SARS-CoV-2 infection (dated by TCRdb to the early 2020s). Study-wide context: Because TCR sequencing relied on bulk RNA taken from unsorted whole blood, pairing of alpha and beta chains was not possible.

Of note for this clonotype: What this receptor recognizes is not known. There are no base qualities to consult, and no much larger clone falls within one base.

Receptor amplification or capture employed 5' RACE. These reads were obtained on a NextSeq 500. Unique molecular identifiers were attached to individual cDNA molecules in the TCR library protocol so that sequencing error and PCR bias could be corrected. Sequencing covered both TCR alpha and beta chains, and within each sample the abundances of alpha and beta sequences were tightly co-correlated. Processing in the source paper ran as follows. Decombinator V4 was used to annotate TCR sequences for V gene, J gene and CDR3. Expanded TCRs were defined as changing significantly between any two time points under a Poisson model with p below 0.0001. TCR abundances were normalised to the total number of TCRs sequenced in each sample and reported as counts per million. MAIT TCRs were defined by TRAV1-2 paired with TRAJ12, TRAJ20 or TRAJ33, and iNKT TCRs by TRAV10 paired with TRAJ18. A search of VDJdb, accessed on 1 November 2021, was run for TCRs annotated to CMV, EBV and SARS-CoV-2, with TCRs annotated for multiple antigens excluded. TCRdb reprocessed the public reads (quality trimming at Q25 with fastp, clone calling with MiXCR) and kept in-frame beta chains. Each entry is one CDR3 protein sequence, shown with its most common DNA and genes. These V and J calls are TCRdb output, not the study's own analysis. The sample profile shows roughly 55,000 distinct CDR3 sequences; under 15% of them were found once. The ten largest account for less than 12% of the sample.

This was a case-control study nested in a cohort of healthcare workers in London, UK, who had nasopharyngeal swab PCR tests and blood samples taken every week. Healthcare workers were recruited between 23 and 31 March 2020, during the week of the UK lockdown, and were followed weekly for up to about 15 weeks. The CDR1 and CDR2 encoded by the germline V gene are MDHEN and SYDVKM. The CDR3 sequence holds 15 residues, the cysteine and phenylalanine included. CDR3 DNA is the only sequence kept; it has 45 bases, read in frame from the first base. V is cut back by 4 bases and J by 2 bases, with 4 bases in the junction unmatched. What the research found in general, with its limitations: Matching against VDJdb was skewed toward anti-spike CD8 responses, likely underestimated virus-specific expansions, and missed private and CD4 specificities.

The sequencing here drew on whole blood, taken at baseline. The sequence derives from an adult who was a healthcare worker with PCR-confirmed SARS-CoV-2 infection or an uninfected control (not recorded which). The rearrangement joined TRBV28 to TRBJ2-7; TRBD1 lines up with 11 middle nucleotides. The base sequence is TGTGCCAGCAGTTCCCCGGGACAGGGGGCCTACGAGCAGTACTTC. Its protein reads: CASSSPGQGAYEQYF.